These T cell receptor beta chains were read from a single sample in a study of cytomegalovirus exposure and HLA in healthy donors. Clones were sequenced by immunoSEQ multiplex PCR, and TCRdb holds only the in-frame ones, with some missing. The sample has 130,000 to 150,000 clones, more than 80% seen once. The sample consisted of PBMCs. Receptors were obtained from a woman between 35 and 50 years old in good health and CMV-seropositive. CDR3s include the opening cysteine and the closing phenylalanine or tryptophan. The D gene is left open where the match is weak. For some rows the clone size is stated as once, few or many, or as a class when expanded; others skip it.

>TRBJ2-7|-|-|TRBV28
CASSRQGRYEQYF
TGTGCCAGCAGTCGGCAGGGCAGGTACGAGCAGTACTTC
>TRBJ2-1|-|-|TRBV28
CASSTLDNEQFF
TGTGCCAGCAGCACCCTAGATAATGAGCAGTTCTTC
>TRBJ2-7|-|TRBD1|TRBV27
CASTSPGQMLYEQYF
TGTGCCAGCACTTCACCGGGACAGATGCTATACGAGCAGTACTTC
>TRBJ2-2|-|TRBD2|TRBV10-3
CAISDPLAGVTNTGELFF
TGTGCCATCAGTGACCCCCTAGCGGGAGTAACGAACACCGGGGAGCTGTTTTTT
>TRBJ2-5|once|TRBD2|TRBV5-4
CASSPPGLAGGMQETQYF
TGTGCCAGCAGCCCCCCGGGACTAGCGGGGGGCATGCAAGAGACCCAGTACTTC
>TRBJ1-2|-|-|TRBV6-5
CASRESGYGYTF
TGTGCCAGCAGGGAGTCGGGGTATGGCTACACCTTC
>TRBJ2-3|once|-|TRBV9
CASSVVGGYTDTQYF
TGTGCCAGCAGCGTAGTGGGGGGATACACAGATACGCAGTATTTT
>TRBJ2-1|-|TRBD2|TRBV9
CASSASIPGLVSNEQFF
TGTGCCAGCAGCGCCTCGATCCCGGGACTAGTTTCCAATGAGCAGTTCTTC
>TRBJ1-1|once|TRBD1|TRBV6-6
CASSINRDRDTEAFF
TGTGCCAGCAGCATCAACCGGGACAGGGACACTGAAGCTTTCTTT
>TRBJ2-7|-|TRBD2|TRBV2
CASSGASGGYEQYF
TGTGCCAGCAGTGGGGCTAGCGGGGGATACGAGCAGTACTTC
>TRBJ1-4|few|-|TRBV5-3
CARSRRPRHTNEKLFF
TGTGCCAGAAGCAGGAGACCGCGCCACACGAATGAAAAACTGTTTTTT
>TRBJ1-1|-|-|TRBV7-2
CASSQHDENTEAFF
TGTGCCAGCAGCCAACACGATGAGAACACTGAAGCTTTCTTT
>TRBJ2-7|-|TRBD1|TRBV25-1
CASTPGQGYEQYF
TGTGCCAGCACTCCCGGACAGGGGTACGAGCAGTACTTC
>TRBJ1-2|-|TRBD1|TRBV19
CASSTRTGDGYTF
TGTGCCAGTAGTACCCGGACAGGGGACGGCTACACCTTC
>TRBJ1-3|-|-|TRBV7-2
CASSFGHAGNTIYF
TGTGCCAGCAGCTTCGGACACGCCGGAAACACCATATATTTT
>TRBJ2-7|-|-|TRBV5-1
CASSLEQEPYEQYF
TGCGCCAGCAGCTTGGAACAGGAGCCCTACGAGCAGTACTTC
>TRBJ1-2|few|-|TRBV21-1
CAREQGAHGYTF
TGTGCCAGGGAACAGGGGGCCCATGGCTACACCTTC
>TRBJ2-1|-|-|TRBV9
CASSVAGSRVTHNEQFF
TGTGCCAGCAGCGTAGCAGGATCGAGAGTGACCCACAATGAGCAGTTCTTC
>TRBJ2-7|-|-|TRBV27
CASSLVPPSVGPYEQYF
TGTGCCAGCAGTTTAGTGCCTCCATCCGTTGGGCCCTACGAGCAGTACTTC
>TRBJ2-1|-|TRBD1|TRBV5-1
CASSFGQGLGEQFF
TGCGCCAGCAGTTTTGGACAGGGACTTGGTGAGCAGTTCTTC
>TRBJ2-2|-|TRBD2|TRBV9
CASSVPGGGANTGELFF
TGTGCCAGCAGCGTGCCGGGCGGGGGAGCGAACACCGGGGAGCTGTTTTTT
>TRBJ1-1|-|-|TRBV7-2
CASSFGGANTEAFF
TGTGCCAGCAGCTTTGGGGGGGCGAACACTGAAGCTTTCTTT
>TRBJ2-7|few|-|TRBV7-3
CASSLNKNYEQYF
TGTGCCAGCAGCTTAAACAAGAACTACGAGCAGTACTTC
>TRBJ2-3|once|-|TRBV6-4
CASSPASADTQYF
TGTGCCAGCAGTCCAGCTAGCGCAGATACGCAGTATTTT
>TRBJ2-3|-|-|TRBV2
CASSFQGSTDTQYF
TGTGCCAGCAGCTTCCAGGGGTCCACAGATACGCAGTATTTT
>TRBJ2-7|-|-|TRBV18
CASSKSGVVEQYF
TGTGCCAGCTCAAAATCAGGGGTTGTGGAGCAGTACTTC
>TRBJ1-2|-|-|TRBV2
CARRDTTGYGYTF
TGTGCCAGGAGGGACACGACCGGCTATGGCTACACCTTC
>TRBJ2-1|-|TRBD2|TRBV2
CASSWLAGGGQFF
TGTGCCAGCAGTTGGCTAGCGGGAGGGGGGCAGTTCTTC
>TRBJ1-2|-|-|TRBV18
CASSPDGLYGYTF
TGTGCCAGCTCACCAGACGGACTCTATGGCTACACCTTC
>TRBJ2-5|-|-|TRBV11-2
CASSLGGVYQETQYF
TGTGCCAGCAGCTTAGGGGGGGTCTACCAAGAGACCCAGTACTTC
>TRBJ2-1|-|-|TRBV2
CASTLEGPYNEQFF
TGTGCCAGTACCCTGGAGGGCCCTTACAATGAGCAGTTCTTC
>TRBJ1-3|-|-|TRBV7-8
CASSWEFRSGNTIYF
TGTGCCAGCAGCTGGGAGTTTCGCTCTGGAAACACCATATATTTT
>TRBJ2-3|-|-|TRBV9
CASSHPYEATSTDTQYF
TGTGCCAGCAGCCACCCCTATGAAGCAACTAGCACAGATACGCAGTATTTT
>TRBJ2-7|-|TRBD2|TRBV6-5
CASSRLAGAYEQYF
TGTGCCAGCAGTCGACTAGCGGGAGCGTACGAGCAGTACTTC
>TRBJ2-3|-|-|TRBV5-6
CASSLNSGTDTQYF
TGTGCCAGCAGCTTAAATAGCGGCACAGATACGCAGTATTTT
>TRBJ2-7|few|-|TRBV5-1
CASSYGSVAYEQYF
TGCGCCAGCAGCTACGGTAGTGTAGCCTACGAGCAGTACTTC
>TRBJ1-1|-|-|TRBV30
CAWSVLDSLNTEAFF
TGTGCCTGGAGTGTATTGGACAGCTTGAACACTGAAGCTTTCTTT
>TRBJ2-7|-|TRBD2|TRBV7-2
CASSLATSGGAAYEQYF
TGTGCCAGCAGCTTAGCTACTAGCGGGGGGGCTGCTTACGAGCAGTACTTC
>TRBJ2-3|-|-|TRBV5-1
CASGTQPYPDTQYF
TGCGCCAGCGGGACACAGCCCTATCCAGATACGCAGTATTTT
>TRBJ1-4|few|TRBD1|TRBV6-5
CASRSTGSGEKLFF
TGTGCCAGCAGGTCGACAGGGTCAGGTGAAAAACTGTTTTTT
>TRBJ1-1|-|-|TRBV11-2
CASSPHNLNTEAFF
TGTGCCAGCAGCCCCCACAATCTGAACACTGAAGCTTTCTTT
>TRBJ1-4|few|-|TRBV27
CASRYDKNHEKLFF
TGTGCCAGCAGATATGACAAGAACCATGAAAAACTGTTTTTT
>TRBJ2-7|-|-|TRBV25-1
CASSPGYGQYF
TGTGCCAGCTCCCCGGGGTACGGGCAGTACTTC
>TRBJ2-1|-|TRBD2|TRBV6-6
CASIPGLAGNNEQFF
TGTGCCAGTATACCGGGACTAGCGGGAAACAATGAGCAGTTCTTC
>TRBJ2-7|once|TRBD1|TRBV28
CASSPSPGQGSYEQYF
TGTGCCAGCAGTCCCAGCCCGGGACAGGGCTCCTACGAGCAGTACTTC
>TRBJ2-3|once|TRBD2|TRBV7-9
CASSYLAGGGTDTQYF
TGTGCCAGCAGCTATTTAGCGGGAGGTGGTACAGATACGCAGTATTTT
>TRBJ2-7|-|-|TRBV7-9
CASSLVSSRLSSSYEQYF
TGTGCCAGCAGCTTAGTGAGCTCTAGGCTATCGTCCTCCTACGAGCAGTACTTC
>TRBJ2-2|-|-|TRBV7-2
CASSLGRGATGELFF
TGTGCCAGCAGCTTAGGTCGGGGGGCCACCGGGGAGCTGTTTTTT
>TRBJ1-5|-|TRBD1|TRBV5-8
CASRYRQSGTGQGAQHF
TGTGCCAGCAGATATAGACAATCCGGGACAGGCCAGGGGGCCCAGCATTTT
>TRBJ2-3|-|-|TRBV7-2
CASSPYRVKDTQYF
TGTGCCAGCAGCCCCTACAGGGTCAAGGATACGCAGTATTTT
>TRBJ1-1|few|-|TRBV9
CASSVRREGTEAFF
TGTGCCAGCAGCGTACGCAGGGAGGGCACTGAAGCTTTCTTT
>TRBJ2-1|-|TRBD2|TRBV30
CAWNVAGGYNEQFF
TGTGCCTGGAACGTCGCGGGGGGGTACAATGAGCAGTTCTTC
>TRBJ2-1|-|-|TRBV7-2
CASSLALGEQFF
TGTGCCAGCAGCTTAGCGCTCGGGGAGCAGTTCTTC